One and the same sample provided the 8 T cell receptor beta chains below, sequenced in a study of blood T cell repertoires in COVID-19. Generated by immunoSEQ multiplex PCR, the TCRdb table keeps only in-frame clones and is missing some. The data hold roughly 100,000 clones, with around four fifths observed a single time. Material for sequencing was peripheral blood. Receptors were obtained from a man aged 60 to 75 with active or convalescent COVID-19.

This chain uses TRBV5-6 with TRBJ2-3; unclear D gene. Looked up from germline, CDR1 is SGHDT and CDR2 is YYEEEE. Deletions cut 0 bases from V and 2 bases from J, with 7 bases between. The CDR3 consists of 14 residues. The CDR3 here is CASSLGSLTDTQYF. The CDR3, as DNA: TGTGCCAGCAGCTTGGGTTCACTCACAGATACGCAGTATTTT.

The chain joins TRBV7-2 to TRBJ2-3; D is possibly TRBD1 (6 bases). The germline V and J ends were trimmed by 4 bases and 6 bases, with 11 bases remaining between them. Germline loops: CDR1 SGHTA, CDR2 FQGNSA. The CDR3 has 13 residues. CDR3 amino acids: CASSSLRGDTQYF. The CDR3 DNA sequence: TGTGCCAGCAGCTCCCTGAGGGGGGATACGCAGTATTTT.

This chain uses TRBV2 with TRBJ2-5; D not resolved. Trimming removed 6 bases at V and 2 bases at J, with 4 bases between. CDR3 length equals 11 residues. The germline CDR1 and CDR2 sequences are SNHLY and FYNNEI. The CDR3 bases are TGTGCCAGCAGCCTTCAAGAGACCCAGTACTTC. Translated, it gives CASSLQETQYF. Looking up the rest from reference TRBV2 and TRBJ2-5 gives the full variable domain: EPEVTQTPSHQVTQMGQEVILRCVPISNHLYFYWYRQILGQKVEFLVSFYNNEISEKSEIFDDQFSVERPDGSNFTLKIRSTKLEDSAMYFCASSLQETQYFGPGTRLLVL.

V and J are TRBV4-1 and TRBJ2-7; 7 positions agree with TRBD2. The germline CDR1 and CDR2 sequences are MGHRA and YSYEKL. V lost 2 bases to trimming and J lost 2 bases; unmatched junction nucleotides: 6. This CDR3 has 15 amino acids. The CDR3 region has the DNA TGCGCCAGCAGCCAACGCCTGAGCGGGACCTACGAGCAGTACTTC. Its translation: CASSQRLSGTYEQYF.

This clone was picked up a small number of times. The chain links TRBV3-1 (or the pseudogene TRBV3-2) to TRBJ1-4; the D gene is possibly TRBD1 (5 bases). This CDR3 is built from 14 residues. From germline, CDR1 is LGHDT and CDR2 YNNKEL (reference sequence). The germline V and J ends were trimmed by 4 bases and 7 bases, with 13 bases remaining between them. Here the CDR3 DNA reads TGTGCCAGCAGCCCCGACAGAGCCCCTGAAAAACTGTTTTTT. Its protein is CASSPDRAPEKLFF.

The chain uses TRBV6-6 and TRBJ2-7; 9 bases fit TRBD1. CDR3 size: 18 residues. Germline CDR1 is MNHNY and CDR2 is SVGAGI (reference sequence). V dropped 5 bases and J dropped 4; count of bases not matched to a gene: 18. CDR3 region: CASSPRDRVRLCRYEQYV. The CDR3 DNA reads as TGTGCCAGCAGTCCAAGGGACAGGGTGAGGCTTTGTAGATACGAGCAGTACGTC.

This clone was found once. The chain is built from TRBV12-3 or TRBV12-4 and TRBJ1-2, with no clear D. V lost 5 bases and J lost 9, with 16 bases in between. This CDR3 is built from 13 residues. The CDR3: CASSLSRRDRYTF. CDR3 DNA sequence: TGTGCCAGCAGTCTTTCAAGGAGGGATCGCTACACCTTC.

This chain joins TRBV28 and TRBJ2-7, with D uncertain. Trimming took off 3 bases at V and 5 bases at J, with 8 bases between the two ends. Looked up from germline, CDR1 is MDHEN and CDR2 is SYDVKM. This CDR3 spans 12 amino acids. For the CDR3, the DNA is TGTGCCAGCAGTTTTTCTACTAACGAGCAGTACTTC. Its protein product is CASSFSTNEQYF.